The entry below gives a single T cell receptor (beta chain) sequence along with its context. Its cognate antigen has yet to be identified. No base-level quality is on record; no much larger clone is a single base apart. This sample was included in a study of cytomegalovirus exposure and HLA in healthy donors (dated by TCRdb to about 2017). With respect to the entire study: In an earlier analysis of about 560 of the donors, approximately 260 Gb of sequence data and just under 120 million unique TCR beta sequences from approximately 180 million T cells were reported. Every repertoire in the discovery cohort had been generated on one and the same sequencing platform. An earlier analysis of around 540 of the donors applied high-throughput TCR beta sequencing to assess whether each TCR beta V gene segment acted as functional or pseudogenic. To predict cytomegalovirus infection status, the study brought together high-throughput TCR immunosequencing, statistical association of individual TCRs with disease status, and machine learning. The study used immunosequencing to profile the T cell repertoires of hundreds of subjects and linked those repertoires to cytomegalovirus serostatus. Of the approximately 400 genotyped donors, approximately 80% fell in the genetic ancestry cluster associated with self-reported Caucasian donors. On average, roughly 240,000 unique TCR beta nucleotide sequences were sequenced per donor among roughly 430 genotyped donors of the cohort, with roughly 18% of those sequences being non-productive. The number of typed donors differed by locus: 629-630 for A, B, C, DRB1 and DQB1; 500 to 550 for DQA1; approximately 610 for DPA1; and around 490 for DPB1. Roughly five DR-DQ haplotypes were handled as single units for association and clustering, since linkage in the cohort was strong. Donor age, sex, ethnicity and CMV serostatus were compiled alongside the repertoire data. An early release that covered 640 HLA-typed donors contained approximately 290 gigabases of sequencing data and about 93 million unique TCR sequences. The later analysis used no new phenotypic data to find candidate immune exposures, relying instead on TCR beta sequences and their occurrence across donors. HLA typing covered class I and class II loci at four-digit resolution. To study patterns of TCR occurrence, a later analysis re-analyzed previously published TCR beta repertoires from several hundred donors and added high-resolution HLA genotyping. The aim of the study was to test whether cataloging public T cell receptors could identify signatures of past pathogen exposure. A later genetic analysis took genome-wide SNP genotypes for about three fifths of the roughly 700 donors and used that subset as a discovery cohort. A separate validation cohort of more than 100 different subjects was used in addition to the 666-subject first cohort. General study outcomes and caveats: Roughly uniform sequencing depth across donors was assumed in presence/absence analyses, although this assumption may not hold. A few of the identified cytomegalovirus-associated TCR beta chains were confirmed in vitro to be specific for cytomegalovirus antigens. A total of 150 to 200 TCR beta chains were listed by the study as associated with cytomegalovirus. In a later analysis, several top co-occurrence clusters were reported to appear linked to parvovirus B19, influenza, CMV and Epstein-Barr virus. A further reported finding was that TCR beta sequences accurately predicted the HLA-A and HLA-B alleles for most subjects in the first cohort. According to a later analysis, most CMV-associated TCR beta chains appeared to be HLA-restricted, and the HLA associations seemed to be driven largely by CMV exposure. HLA typing was unavailable for some donors at each locus, so association tests used only the typed subset. Correlated functional status among segregating V segments might be attributable to linkage disequilibrium, but an unknown experimental factor could not be ruled out. Compared with equally common non-associated chains, HLA-associated TCR beta chains in a later analysis were more clonally expanded and had lower generation probabilities. According to the authors, the approach could potentially be generalized to other disease states and immunological phenotypes. V-gene and J-gene trimming of TCR beta chains was associated with a missense DCLRE1C variant in a later genetic analysis, and the association was replicated in an independent cohort. A later analysis found that TCR association rates varied across HLA loci, with DRB1 alleles showing the most associated TCRs and HLA-C alleles the fewest. The 87-base-pair reads could not distinguish some IMGT-functional V segments, including TRBV6-2 and TRBV6-3, so those segments were excluded. CMV serostatus was the only immune exposure information available for the cohort. A group of highly shared sequence variants was considered likely to be a technical artifact of the sequencing pipeline. A later analysis associated 16,951 TCR beta sequences with specific HLA alleles at a false discovery rate of 0.05. The earlier analysis of some 540 of the donors excluded roughly 17 rarely observed V segments, including chromosome 9 orphons, because counts were too low. The cohort was sequenced for TCR beta chains only, and without alpha or paired-chain data the features that could be detected were limited. Cytomegalovirus status was reported to be diagnosed by the classifier with high specificity and sensitivity in both the original and validation cohorts. Broadly in line with IMGT annotations, most TCR beta V segments showed up in productive rearrangements about 87% or about 30% of the time in an earlier analysis of 450 to 600 of the donors. Most TCR sequences were seen in very few donors, while some public TCRs were found in many individuals. When HLA alleles, especially DR and DQ, strongly co-occurred, attributing TCR associations to individual alleles was difficult. Compared with the approximately 720-donor mean, donors in an Asian-associated ancestry cluster had fewer N-insertions in productive TCRs, according to a later genetic analysis.

Library generation was performed with the immunoSEQ multiplex PCR assay. For the multiplex PCR, a mixture combining 60 forward primers for TCR Vbeta segments and 13 reverse primers for TCR Jbeta segments was used. The CDR3 region of rearranged TCR beta genes was amplified from genomic DNA by a multiplex PCR assay. On the Illumina HiSeq System, the amplified TCR beta libraries were sequenced as 87-base-pair reads. As for the authors' bioinformatics: A later analysis tallied tens of millions of unique TCR beta chains across the 640 or so repertoires, and around 9.9 million of those chains were shared by two or more donors. Raw reads were error-corrected and collapsed into unique sequences by a nearest-neighbor algorithm in which closely related sequences were merged to remove PCR and sequencing errors. V, D and J gene segments were assigned by aligning CDR3 sequences to IMGT reference sequences. For a sequence to be retained, a match of at least six nucleotides was required to both a V gene segment and a J gene segment. A rearrangement counted as productive if the CDR3 had no stop codons and remained in frame with V and J, and every other rearrangement counted as non-productive. Following IMGT convention, CDR3 was defined as the stretch from the second conserved V-encoded cysteine to the conserved J-encoded phenylalanine. Sequences without an unambiguous match to a single V gene segment were excluded from the earlier analysis of 587 of the donors. An earlier analysis of some 500 of the donors classified V segments as functional when productive rearrangements were above 56.7% and as segregating when the standard deviation between donors was above 5%. A statistical classification framework was built to diagnose cytomegalovirus status from the catalog of TCR beta chain sequences. A later analysis assigned V and J genes by comparing TCR nucleotide sequences with IMGT/GENE-DB human TR gene sequences. In a later analysis, CDR3 sequences and most-parsimonious VDJ recombination scenarios were assigned using the TCRdist pipeline. In a later analysis, each TCR beta chain was defined by its CDR3 amino acid sequence together with its V-gene family, and reads without a unique V-gene family were excluded. As a way to deal with suspected cross-contamination and a sequencing artifact, a later analysis dropped 640 or so nucleotide sequences that were highly shared and had low generation probability. For each public chain, a later analysis derived a clonal expansion index from normalized ranks of inferred template counts within each repertoire. In a later analysis, generation probabilities were computed with a VDJ recombination model fitted to out-of-frame rearrangements, and the resulting probabilities were checked against IGoR. A later analysis scored TCR-TCR, TCR-HLA and TCR-CMV co-occurrence with hypergeometric tests, applying a repertoire-size bias correction to TCR pairs. False discovery rates were estimated in a later analysis by permuting HLA or CMV assignments 20 times. In a later analysis, co-occurring TCRs were grouped using DBSCAN, with TCRdist sequence similarity added in when clustering inside HLA-allele-positive subsets. Repertoires with fewer than 30,000 or more than 120,000 public chains were left out of co-occurrence clustering, as were five repertoires with anomalous nucleotide sharing. The source is immuneACCESS, and TCRdb retained only in-frame sequences with V and J called. Part of the clones is not carried over; for the studies checked, unresolved V genes explain less than half of this, and the remainder is unexplained. V and J calls and clone size come straight from that table; D and trimming were deduced from the DNA. The sample has around 100,000 clones on record, roughly 69% of them singletons. Approximately 3.8% of the sample lies in the top ten.

From the germline V gene (reference sequence), CDR1 is PRHDT and CDR2 is FYEKMQ. Compared with germline, V lacks 4 bases and J lacks 5 bases; bases without a gene match: 6. The CDR3, cysteine through phenylalanine, is 15 amino acids long. Only the CDR3 portion is preserved as DNA: 45 bases, with reading frame beginning at the first base. The cohort was made up of approximately 700 healthy bone marrow donors. Cohort members were all nominally healthy when sampled, although unrecorded immune exposures were likely present. The donor was CMV seropositive and was included in the group of some 290 seropositive cohort members. Each donor provided a peripheral blood sample, and peripheral blood mononuclear cells were used for TCR beta sequencing. The Qiagen DNeasy Blood Extraction Kit was used to extract genomic DNA from the blood cell samples.

Sequencing input: PBMCs. The sequence links TRBV13 to TRBJ2-2; TRBD2 matches 8 bases in the middle. This TCR was sampled from a man aged 30 to 45 in good health and CMV-seropositive. The CDR3 has the sequence CASSSPGLETGELFF. The nucleotides are TGTGCCAGCAGCTCGCCGGGACTAGAAACCGGGGAGCTGTTTTTT.